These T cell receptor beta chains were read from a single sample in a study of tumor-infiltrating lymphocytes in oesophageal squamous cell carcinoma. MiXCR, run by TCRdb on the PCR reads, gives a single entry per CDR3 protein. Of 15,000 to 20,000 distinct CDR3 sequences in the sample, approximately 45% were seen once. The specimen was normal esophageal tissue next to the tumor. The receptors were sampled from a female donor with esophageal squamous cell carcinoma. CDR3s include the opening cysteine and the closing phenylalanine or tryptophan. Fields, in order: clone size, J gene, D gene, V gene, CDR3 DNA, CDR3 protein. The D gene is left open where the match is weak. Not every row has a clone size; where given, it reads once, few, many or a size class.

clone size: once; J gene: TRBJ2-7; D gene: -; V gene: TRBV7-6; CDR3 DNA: TGTGCCAGCGGTGGGCAGCCGAACTACGAGCAGTACTTC; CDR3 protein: CASGGQPNYEQYF
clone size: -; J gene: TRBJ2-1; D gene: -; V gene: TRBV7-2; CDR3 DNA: TGTGCCAGCAGTTTCTCAACATGGGCCGGGAATGAGCAGTTCTTC; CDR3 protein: CASSFSTWAGNEQFF
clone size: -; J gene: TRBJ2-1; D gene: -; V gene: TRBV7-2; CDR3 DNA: TGTGCCAGCAGCTCTGACTTGGGCATCAATGAGCAGTTCTTC; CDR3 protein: CASSSDLGINEQFF
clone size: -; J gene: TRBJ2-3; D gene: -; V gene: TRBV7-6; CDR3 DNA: TGTGCCAGCAGCTCCCACGGACAGAGCACAGATACGCAGTATTTT; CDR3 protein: CASSSHGQSTDTQYF
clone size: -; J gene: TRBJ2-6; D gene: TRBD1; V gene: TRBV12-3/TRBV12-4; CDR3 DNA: TGTGCCGGACAGGGAAACTCTGGGGCCAACGTCCTGACTTTC; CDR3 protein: CAGQGNSGANVLTF
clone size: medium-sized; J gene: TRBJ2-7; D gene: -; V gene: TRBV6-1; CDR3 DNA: TGTGCCAGCAGTGAAGCGCTTAGGTACGAGCAGTACTTC; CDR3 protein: CASSEALRYEQYF
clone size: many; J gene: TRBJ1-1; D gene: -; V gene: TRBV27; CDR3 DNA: TGTGCCAGCGGTCGCGGGGGGCGATGGAACACTGAAGCTTTCTTT; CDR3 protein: CASGRGGRWNTEAFF
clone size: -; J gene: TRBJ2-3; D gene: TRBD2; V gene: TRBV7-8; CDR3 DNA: TGTGCCAGCAGCTTATCCGGGACTAGCGGGAGGCCGGACCTAGATACGCAGTATTTT; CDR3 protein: CASSLSGTSGRPDLDTQYF
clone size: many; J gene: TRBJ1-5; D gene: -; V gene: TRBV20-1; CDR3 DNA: TGCAGTGCTCAACAGGGAATTCAGCCCCAGCATTTT; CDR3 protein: CSAQQGIQPQHF
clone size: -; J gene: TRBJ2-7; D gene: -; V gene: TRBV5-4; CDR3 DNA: TGTGCCAGCAGCCCGGGCCCTTTTGGCTACGAGCAGTACTTC; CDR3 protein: CASSPGPFGYEQYF
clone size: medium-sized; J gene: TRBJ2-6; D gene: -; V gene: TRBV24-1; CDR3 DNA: TGTGCCACCAGTGGCCGGACCTCTGGGGCCAACGTCCTGACTTTC; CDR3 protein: CATSGRTSGANVLTF
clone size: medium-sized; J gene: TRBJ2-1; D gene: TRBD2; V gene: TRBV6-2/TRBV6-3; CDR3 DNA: TGTGCCAGCAGTTTACTCCCTCTAGCGGCTACCTACAATGAGCAGTTCTTC; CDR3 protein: CASSLLPLAATYNEQFF
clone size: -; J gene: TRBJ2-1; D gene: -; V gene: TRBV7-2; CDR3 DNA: TGTGCCAGCAGCTTAACCGACAACTACAATGAGCAGTTCTTC; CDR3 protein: CASSLTDNYNEQFF
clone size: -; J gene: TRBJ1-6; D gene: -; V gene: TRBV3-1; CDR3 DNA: TGTGCCAGCAGGCAACCGGGACTGACTTCACCCCTCCACTTT; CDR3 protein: CASRQPGLTSPLHF
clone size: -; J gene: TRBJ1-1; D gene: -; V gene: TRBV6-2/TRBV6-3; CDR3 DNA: TGTGCCAGCATAGACTTAGGTACGACGAGCACTGAAGCTTTCTTT; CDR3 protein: CASIDLGTTSTEAFF
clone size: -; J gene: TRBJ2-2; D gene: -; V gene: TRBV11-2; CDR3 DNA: TGTGCCAGCAGCTTCATGACCGGGGAGCTGTTTTTT; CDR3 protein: CASSFMTGELFF
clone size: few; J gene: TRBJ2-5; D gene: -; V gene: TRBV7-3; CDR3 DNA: TGTGCCAGCAGCATACAGGGTTCGGAGACCCAGTACTTC; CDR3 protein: CASSIQGSETQYF
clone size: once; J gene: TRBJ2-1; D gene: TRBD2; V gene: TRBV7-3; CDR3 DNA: TGTGCCAGCAGCCCCCGGGCTAGCGGCTCATCCTACAATGAGCAGTTCTTC; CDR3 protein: CASSPRASGSSYNEQFF
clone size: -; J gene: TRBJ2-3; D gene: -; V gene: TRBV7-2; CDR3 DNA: TGTGCCAGCAGCTTACTAGGGCACGGCGGGTACAATGGGCAGTATTTT; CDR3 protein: CASSLLGHGGYNGQYF
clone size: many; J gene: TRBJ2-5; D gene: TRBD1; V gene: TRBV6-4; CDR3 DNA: TGTGCCAGCAGTAGGGACAGAGGCGAGACCCAGTACTTC; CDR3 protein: CASSRDRGETQYF
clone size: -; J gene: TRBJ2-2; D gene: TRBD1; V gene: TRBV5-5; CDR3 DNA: TGTGCCAGCAGCTTGGTTCAGGGGGCGGGCGGGGAGCTGTTTTTT; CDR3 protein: CASSLVQGAGGELFF
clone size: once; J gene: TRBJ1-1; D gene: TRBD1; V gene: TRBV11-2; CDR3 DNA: TGTGCCAGCAGCTGGACAGGCGACACTGAAGCTTTCTTT; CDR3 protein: CASSWTGDTEAFF
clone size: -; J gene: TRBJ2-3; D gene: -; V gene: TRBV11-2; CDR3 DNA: TGTGCCAGCAGCATGGGGGCAGGGGAGACAGATACGCAGTATTTT; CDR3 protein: CASSMGAGETDTQYF
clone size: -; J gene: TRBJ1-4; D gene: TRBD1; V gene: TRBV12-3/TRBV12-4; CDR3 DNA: TGTGCCAGCAGTGACAGGGGATCGACTAATGAAAAACTGTTTTTT; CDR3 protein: CASSDRGSTNEKLFF
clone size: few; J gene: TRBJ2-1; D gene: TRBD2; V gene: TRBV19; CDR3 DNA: TGTGCCAGTAGGTTTAGCGGGAACTCCTACAATGAGCAGTTCTTC; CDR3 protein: CASRFSGNSYNEQFF
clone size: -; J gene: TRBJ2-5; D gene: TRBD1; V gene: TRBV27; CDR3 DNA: TGTGCCAGCAGTTTTCTCGGAACAGGACCAGGGGGGACCCAGTACTTC; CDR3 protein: CASSFLGTGPGGTQYF
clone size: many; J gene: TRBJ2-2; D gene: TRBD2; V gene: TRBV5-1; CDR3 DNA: TGCGCCAGCAGCTCAGATTCTGGGACTAGGCTCGCGAACACCGGGGAGCTGTTTTTT; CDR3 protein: CASSSDSGTRLANTGELFF
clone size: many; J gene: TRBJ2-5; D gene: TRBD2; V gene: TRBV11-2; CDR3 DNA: TGTGCCAGCAGCTTGGGACTAGAAGAGACCCAGTACTTC; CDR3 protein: CASSLGLEETQYF
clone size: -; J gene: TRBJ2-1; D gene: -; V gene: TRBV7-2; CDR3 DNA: TGTGCCAGCAGCTTAGTATCGGATGAGCAGTTCTTC; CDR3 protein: CASSLVSDEQFF
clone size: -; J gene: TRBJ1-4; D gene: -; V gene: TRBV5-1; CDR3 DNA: TGCGCCAGCAGCACAGAAGCAACTAATGAAAAACTGTTTTTT; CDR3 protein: CASSTEATNEKLFF
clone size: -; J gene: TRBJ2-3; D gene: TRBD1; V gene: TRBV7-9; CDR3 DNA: TGTGCCAGCAGATACGGACAGGGGTACACCGGGGAGCTGTATTTT; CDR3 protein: CASRYGQGYTGELYF
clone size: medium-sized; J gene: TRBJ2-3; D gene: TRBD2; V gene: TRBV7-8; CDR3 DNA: TGTGCCAGCAGCTTAGCGCTGCTAGCGGTTATAAACACAGATACGCAGTATTTT; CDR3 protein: CASSLALLAVINTDTQYF
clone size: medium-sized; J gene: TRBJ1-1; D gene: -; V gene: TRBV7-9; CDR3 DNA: TGTGCCAGCAGCTTCACCGGGGGCGCTGAAGCTTTCTTT; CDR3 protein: CASSFTGGAEAFF